This TCR beta chain originates from a study of blood T cell repertoires in COVID-19. Study-level background: The study drew acute and convalescent COVID-19 samples from the United States, Italy and Spain. Nucleic acid was either cDNA or gDNA, and it came from T cells, B-cell-depleted T cells, or PBMCs.

The V end was cut by 2 bases, the J end by 5 bases, with 12 bases between. Germline V gene sequence: CDR1 KGHDR, CDR2 SFDVKD. CDR3 size: 15 residues. Methods used by the authors: How many nucleated cells were present was estimated from reference gene primer amplification. TCRdb keeps only in-frame clones here, not all; method: immunoSEQ multiplex PCR. That table gives V, J and clone size, and the DNA gave D and trimming. This sample has under 250,000 clones; 65% to 90% occur once, and the top ten carry about 9.3%. Sequenced: PBMCs or T cells enriched from blood (not recorded which). The chain combines TRBV24-1 with TRBJ1-5, with a possible D match to TRBD1 (5 bases). This clonotype originated in a woman aged 45-60 years with acute COVID-19. The DNA of the CDR3 is TGTGCCACCAGTGATTCGGAGCAGGGCCATCAGCCCCAGCATTTT. Its translation is CATSDSEQGHQPQHF.